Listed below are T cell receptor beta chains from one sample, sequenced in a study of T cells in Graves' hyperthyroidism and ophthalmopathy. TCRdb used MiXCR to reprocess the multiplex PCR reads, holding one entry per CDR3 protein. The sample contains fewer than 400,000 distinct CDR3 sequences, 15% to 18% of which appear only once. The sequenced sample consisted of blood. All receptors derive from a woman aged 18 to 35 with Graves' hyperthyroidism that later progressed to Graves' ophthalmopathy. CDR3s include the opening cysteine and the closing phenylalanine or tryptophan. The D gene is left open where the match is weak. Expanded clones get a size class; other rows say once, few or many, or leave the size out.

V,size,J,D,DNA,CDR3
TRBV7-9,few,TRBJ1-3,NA,TGTGCCAGCAGCGGGGCCCTTGGAGATTTGGCTGGAAACACCATATATTTT,CASSGALGDLAGNTIYF
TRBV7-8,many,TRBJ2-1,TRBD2,TGTGCCAGCAGCGTCACCGGGACTAGAATAGGGGCTGAGCAGTTCTTC,CASSVTGTRIGAEQFF
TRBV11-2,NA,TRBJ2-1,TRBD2,TGTGCCAGCAGCCCTTCCCTAGCGGGCTACAATGAGCAGTTCTTC,CASSPSLAGYNEQFF
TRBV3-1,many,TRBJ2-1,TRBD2,TGTGCCAGCAGCCGTCCTCCCGGGACTAGCGGGAAGGGCTCCTACAATGAGCAGTTCTTC,CASSRPPGTSGKGSYNEQFF
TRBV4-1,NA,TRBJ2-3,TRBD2,TGCGCCAGCAGCCAAGAAGGAAGTAGCGGGAGTTGGTATACGCAGTATTTT,CASSQEGSSGSWYTQYF
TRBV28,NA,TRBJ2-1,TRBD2,TGTGCCAGCAGTACAGTAGCGGGAGGGCGGGCGAATGAGCAGTTCTTC,CASSTVAGGRANEQFF
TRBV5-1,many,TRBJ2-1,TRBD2,TGCGCCAGCAGGGCGGGACTAGCCGAACCGATTTACAATGAGCAGTTCTTC,CASRAGLAEPIYNEQFF
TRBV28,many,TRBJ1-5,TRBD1,TGTGCCAGCAGCCCACCGGGACAGGGGGTGGTTCAGCCCCAGCATTTT,CASSPPGQGVVQPQHF
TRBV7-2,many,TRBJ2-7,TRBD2,TGTGCCAGCAGTTCAATCGGGGGGTACGAGCAGTACTTC,CASSSIGGYEQYF
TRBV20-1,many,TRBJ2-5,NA,TGCAGGCCGGGAGACTTTGGAGAGACCCAGTACTTC,CRPGDFGETQYF
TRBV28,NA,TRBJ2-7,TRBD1,TGTGCCAGCAGTTTATGGGACAGGGACTACGAGCAGTACTTC,CASSLWDRDYEQYF
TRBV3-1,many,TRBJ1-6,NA,TGTGCCAGCAGCCCGGGACACTATAATTCACCCCTCCACTTT,CASSPGHYNSPLHF
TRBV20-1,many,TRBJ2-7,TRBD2,TGCAGTGCTAGAGGAGCGGGAGAATCCTACGAGCAGTACTTC,CSARGAGESYEQYF
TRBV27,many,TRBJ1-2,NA,TGTGCCAGCTCACTAACGGCCTCCTCGGCCTATGGCTACACCTTC,CASSLTASSAYGYTF
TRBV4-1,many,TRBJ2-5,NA,TGCGCCAGCAGCCAAGAATATTCGCAAGAGACCCAGTACTTC,CASSQEYSQETQYF
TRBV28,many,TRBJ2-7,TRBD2,TGTGCCAGCAGTCTCTTAGCGGTGGCGGGAGACGAGCAGTACTTC,CASSLLAVAGDEQYF
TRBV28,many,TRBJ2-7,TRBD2,TGTGCCAGCAGTCCTACTTTCTTCAGCGGGAGGTCCACCTCCTACGAGCAGTACTTC,CASSPTFFSGRSTSYEQYF
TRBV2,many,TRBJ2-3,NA,TGTGCCATCGACACCCGTAGTACAGATACGCAGTATTTT,CAIDTRSTDTQYF
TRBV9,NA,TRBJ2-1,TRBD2,TGTGCCAGCAGCCCCATCGATGGGGGACTAGCGGGTCTGTTCTTC,CASSPIDGGLAGLFF
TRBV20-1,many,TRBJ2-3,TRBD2,TGCAGTGCTAGAGGCCTAGGAAGCGGGAGGTCCACAGATACGCAGTATTTT,CSARGLGSGRSTDTQYF
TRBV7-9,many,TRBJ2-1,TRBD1,TGTGCCAGCAGCAACAGGGGTGAGCAGTTCTTC,CASSNRGEQFF
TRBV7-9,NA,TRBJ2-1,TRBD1,TGTGCCAGCAGATTTGGACAGGGGGGCAACTCCTACAATGAGCAGTTCTTC,CASRFGQGGNSYNEQFF
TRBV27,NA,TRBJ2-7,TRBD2,TGTGCCAGCAGTCTCTGGGGGGGGGCTAGCGGGAACCCCCTCGAGCAGTACTTC,CASSLWGGASGNPLEQYF
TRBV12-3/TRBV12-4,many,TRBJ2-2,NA,TGTGCCAGCAGTCTACAGGAGGCCGGGGAGCTGTTTTTT,CASSLQEAGELFF
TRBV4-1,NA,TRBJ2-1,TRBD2,TGCGCCAGCAGCCAACTCGGACTAGCGAGGGACAATGAGCAGTTCTTC,CASSQLGLARDNEQFF
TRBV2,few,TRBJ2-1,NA,TGTGCCAGCAAAGGGATGGAGGAGTTCTTC,CASKGMEEFF
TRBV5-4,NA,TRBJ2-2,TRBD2,TGTGCCAGCAGTGGGACTAGCGGGAGTGTGGCCGGGGAGCCGTTTTTT,CASSGTSGSVAGEPFF
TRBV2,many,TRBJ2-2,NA,TGTGCCAGCAGTGAGATCGCCGACACCGGGGAGCTGTTTTTT,CASSEIADTGELFF